This TCR beta chain was recovered during a study of cytomegalovirus exposure and HLA in healthy donors. The V gene end was trimmed by 6 bases and the J gene end by 10 bases; junction bases not matched to a gene: 9. The CDR3 is 14 residues long. Germline-derived CDR1 and CDR2 are MDHEN and SYDVKM. PCR employed 60 Vbeta and 13 Jbeta primers. Libraries were prepared by immunoSEQ multiplex PCR; TCRdb keeps only in-frame clonotypes and omits some of them. The sample shows 150,000 to 200,000 clones, about 80% of them seen only once. General study points: The study found most TCR sequences rare, yet found some public TCRs in many donors. The study labeled fewer than 200 TCR beta chains cytomegalovirus-associated.

As to this clone: Its antigen remains unidentified.

As for the donors, each was a healthy bone marrow donor. This chain uses TRBV28 with TRBJ1-4, with 9 bases that match TRBD1. The sequence came from a man aged 30 to 39 in good health and CMV-seropositive. The sample consisted of PBMCs. CDR3 region: CASRQTGGAGKLFF. The DNA of the CDR3 is TGTGCCAGCAGGCAAACAGGGGGCGCGGGAAAACTGTTTTTT.